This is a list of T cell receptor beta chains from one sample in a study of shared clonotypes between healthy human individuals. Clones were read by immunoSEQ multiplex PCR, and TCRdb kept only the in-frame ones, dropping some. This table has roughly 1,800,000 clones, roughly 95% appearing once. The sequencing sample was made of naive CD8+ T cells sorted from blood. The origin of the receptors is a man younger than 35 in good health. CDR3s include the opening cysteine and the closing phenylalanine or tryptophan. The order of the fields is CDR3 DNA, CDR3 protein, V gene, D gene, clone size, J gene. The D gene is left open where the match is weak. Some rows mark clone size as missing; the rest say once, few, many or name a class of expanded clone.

CDR3nt: TGTGCCAGTAGTATAGGGGCAGGTTGGAGGTCCGAGCAGTACTTC; CDR3aa: CASSIGAGWRSEQYF; v_gene: TRBV19; d_gene: NA; abundance: NA; j_gene: TRBJ2-7
CDR3nt: TGTGCCAGCAGTGCTCTTGGAAGCGGTGAAAAACTGTTTTTT; CDR3aa: CASSALGSGEKLFF; v_gene: TRBV6-1; d_gene: NA; abundance: once; j_gene: TRBJ1-4
CDR3nt: TGTGCCAGCAGCCCACGGGACAGACGTAATGAAAAACTGTTTTTT; CDR3aa: CASSPRDRRNEKLFF; v_gene: TRBV7-9; d_gene: TRBD1; abundance: NA; j_gene: TRBJ1-4
CDR3nt: TGCGCCAGCAGCCTAACCCGGGACAGTATATACGAGCAGTACTTC; CDR3aa: CASSLTRDSIYEQYF; v_gene: TRBV5-1; d_gene: TRBD1; abundance: NA; j_gene: TRBJ2-7
CDR3nt: TGTGCCAGTAGTGCCGGGGGGAGCTCCTACGAGCAGTACTTC; CDR3aa: CASSAGGSSYEQYF; v_gene: TRBV19; d_gene: TRBD2; abundance: NA; j_gene: TRBJ2-7
CDR3nt: TGCAGCGTTGAAGAGAGGCAGTACTCTGGAAACACCATATATTTT; CDR3aa: CSVEERQYSGNTIYF; v_gene: TRBV29-1; d_gene: NA; abundance: NA; j_gene: TRBJ1-3
CDR3nt: TGTGCCACCAGCATATTCCAGGTGGGGGGCGAGACCCAGTACTTC; CDR3aa: CATSIFQVGGETQYF; v_gene: TRBV15; d_gene: NA; abundance: NA; j_gene: TRBJ2-5
CDR3nt: TGTGCCAGCAGCGTAGACGGGAGAACTGAAGAGACCCAGTACTTC; CDR3aa: CASSVDGRTEETQYF; v_gene: TRBV9; d_gene: NA; abundance: NA; j_gene: TRBJ2-5
CDR3nt: TGTGCCAGCAGCTTAGGGCCGGGGGCCCGGAATGAGCAGTTCTTC; CDR3aa: CASSLGPGARNEQFF; v_gene: TRBV11-2; d_gene: NA; abundance: NA; j_gene: TRBJ2-1
CDR3nt: TGTGCCAGCAGCGTAGAGGGAGAGACCCAGTACTTC; CDR3aa: CASSVEGETQYF; v_gene: TRBV9; d_gene: NA; abundance: once; j_gene: TRBJ2-5
CDR3nt: TGTGCCAGTGAGGACCGGGACAGGGGAGGCTATGGCTACACCTTC; CDR3aa: CASEDRDRGGYGYTF; v_gene: TRBV19; d_gene: TRBD1; abundance: NA; j_gene: TRBJ1-2